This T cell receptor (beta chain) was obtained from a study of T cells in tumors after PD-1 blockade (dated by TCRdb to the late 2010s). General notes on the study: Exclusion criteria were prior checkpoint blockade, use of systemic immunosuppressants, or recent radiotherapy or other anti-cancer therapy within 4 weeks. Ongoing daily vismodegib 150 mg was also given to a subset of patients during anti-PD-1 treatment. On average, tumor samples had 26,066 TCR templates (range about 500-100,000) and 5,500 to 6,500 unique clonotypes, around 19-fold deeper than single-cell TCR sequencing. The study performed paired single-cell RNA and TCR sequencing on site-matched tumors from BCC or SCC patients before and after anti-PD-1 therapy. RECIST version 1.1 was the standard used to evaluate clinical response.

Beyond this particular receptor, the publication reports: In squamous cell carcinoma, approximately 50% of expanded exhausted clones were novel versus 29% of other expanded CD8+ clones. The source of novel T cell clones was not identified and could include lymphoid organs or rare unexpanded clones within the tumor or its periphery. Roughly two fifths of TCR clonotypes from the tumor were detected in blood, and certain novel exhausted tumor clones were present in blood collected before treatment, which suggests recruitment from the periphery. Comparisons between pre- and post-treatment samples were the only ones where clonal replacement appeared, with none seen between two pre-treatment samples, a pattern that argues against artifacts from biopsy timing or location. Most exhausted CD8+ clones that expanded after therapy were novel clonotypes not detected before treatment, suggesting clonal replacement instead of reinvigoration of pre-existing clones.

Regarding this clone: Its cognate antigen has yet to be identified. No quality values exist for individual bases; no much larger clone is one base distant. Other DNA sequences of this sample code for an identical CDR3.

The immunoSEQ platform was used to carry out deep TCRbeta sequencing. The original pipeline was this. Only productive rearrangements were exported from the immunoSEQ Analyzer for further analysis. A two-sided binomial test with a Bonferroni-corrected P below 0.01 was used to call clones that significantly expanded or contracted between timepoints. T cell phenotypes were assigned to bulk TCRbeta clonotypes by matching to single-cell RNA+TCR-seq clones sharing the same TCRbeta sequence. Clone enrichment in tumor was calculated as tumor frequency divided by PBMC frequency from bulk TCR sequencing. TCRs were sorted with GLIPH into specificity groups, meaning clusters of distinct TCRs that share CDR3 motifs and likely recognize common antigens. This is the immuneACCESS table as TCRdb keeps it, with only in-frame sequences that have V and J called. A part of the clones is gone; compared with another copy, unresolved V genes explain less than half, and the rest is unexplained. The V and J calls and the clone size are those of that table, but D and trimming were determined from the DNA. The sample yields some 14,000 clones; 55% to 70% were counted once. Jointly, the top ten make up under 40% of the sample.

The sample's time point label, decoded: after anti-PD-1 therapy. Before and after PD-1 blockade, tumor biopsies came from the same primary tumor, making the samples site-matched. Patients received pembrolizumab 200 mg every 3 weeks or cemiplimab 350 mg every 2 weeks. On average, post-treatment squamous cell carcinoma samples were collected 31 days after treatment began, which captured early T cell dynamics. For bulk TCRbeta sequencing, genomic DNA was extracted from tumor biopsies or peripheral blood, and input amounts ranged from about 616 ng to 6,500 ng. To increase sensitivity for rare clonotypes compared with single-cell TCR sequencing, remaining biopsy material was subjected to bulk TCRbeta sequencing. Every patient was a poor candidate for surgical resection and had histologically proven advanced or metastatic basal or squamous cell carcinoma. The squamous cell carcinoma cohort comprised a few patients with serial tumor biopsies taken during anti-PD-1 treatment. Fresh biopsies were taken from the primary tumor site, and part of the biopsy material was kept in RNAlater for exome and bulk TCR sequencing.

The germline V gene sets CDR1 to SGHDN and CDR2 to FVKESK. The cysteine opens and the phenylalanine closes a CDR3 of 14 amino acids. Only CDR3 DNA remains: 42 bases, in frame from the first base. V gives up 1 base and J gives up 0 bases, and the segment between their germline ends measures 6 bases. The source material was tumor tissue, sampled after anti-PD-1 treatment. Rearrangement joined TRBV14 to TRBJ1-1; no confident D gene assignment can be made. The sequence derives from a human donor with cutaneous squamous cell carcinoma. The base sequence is TGTGCCAGCAGCCAAGCGGGGATGAACACTGAAGCTTTCTTT. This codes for CASSQAGMNTEAFF.